The T cell receptor (beta chain) under discussion was sequenced for a study of blood T cells in healthy people across ages. General study findings and limits: Aged donors had fewer naive CD4+ cells and lower diversity than long-lived donors. TCR beta diversity per million T cells fell roughly linearly with age.

To note about this clonotype: Its specificity is not known.

Drawing of peripheral blood yielded roughly 9.3 milliliters from each donor. The CDR3 extends over 17 amino acids. With 5 bases clipped from V and 0 bases from J, the junction kept 9 bases outside the gene matches. The V gene's germline CDR1 is DFQATT and CDR2 SNEGSKA (reference sequence). It was with a sample-barcoded 5' primer and a J-beta primer mix that a second PCR of roughly 7 to 11 cycles was run. Tagging of each cDNA molecule was performed by a template-switch adaptor with 12 random nucleotides. TCRdb fed the 5' RACE reads into MiXCR, producing one record per CDR3 protein. The table includes approximately 850,000 distinct CDR3 sequences, around 42% detected once.

This receptor was taken from a man aged 55-75 years in good health. Sequencing was done on a sample of blood. V is TRBV20-1 and J is TRBJ2-6; 8 bases fit TRBD1. The CDR3 DNA follows: TGCAGTGCTGAGTGGGCAGGGGGCAACTCTGGGGCCAACGTCCTGACTTTC. It specifies CSAEWAGGNSGANVLTF.